The rows below give T cell receptor beta chains drawn from one sample of a study of shared clonotypes between healthy human individuals. Only in-frame clones appear in the TCRdb table, and some are missing; sequencing was by immunoSEQ multiplex PCR. The sample includes about 960,000 clones, around 80% of them seen just once. The sequencing input was memory CD4+ T cells sorted from blood. The receptors here all came from a man aged 18 to 30 in good health. CDR3s include the opening cysteine and the closing phenylalanine or tryptophan. Each record gives: D gene, J gene, clone size, V gene, CDR3 DNA, CDR3 protein. A D gene is named only where the DNA matches it firmly. The listing skips clone size in some rows; elsewhere it reads once, few, many or a size class.

D: -; J: TRBJ1-4; size: many; V: TRBV4-2; DNA: TGTGCCAGCAGCCCTAAGGGGGGAGACAATGAAAAACTGTTTTTT; CDR3: CASSPKGGDNEKLFF
D: -; J: TRBJ1-1; size: once; V: TRBV6-6; DNA: TGTGCCAGCAGTTACTCCGGGCCAAGACCTGAAGCTTTCTTT; CDR3: CASSYSGPRPEAFF
D: -; J: TRBJ2-7; size: -; V: TRBV7-2; DNA: TGTGCCAGCAGCGCGTGGCAGGGACGGACCTACGAGCAGTACTTC; CDR3: CASSAWQGRTYEQYF
D: -; J: TRBJ2-3; size: -; V: TRBV6-1; DNA: TGTGCCAGCAGTAGAAAGGGTCCAGATACGCAGTATTTT; CDR3: CASSRKGPDTQYF
D: -; J: TRBJ2-1; size: -; V: TRBV11-2; DNA: TGTGCCAGCGGCGACACTAGATCGACAGTGGCCTACAATGAGCAGTTCTTC; CDR3: CASGDTRSTVAYNEQFF
D: -; J: TRBJ1-1; size: -; V: TRBV7-2; DNA: TGTGCCAGCAGCTCAACGGGAGGGAACACTGAAGCTTTCTTT; CDR3: CASSSTGGNTEAFF
D: -; J: TRBJ2-7; size: few; V: TRBV7-9; DNA: TGTGCCAGCAGCTTAGCGTCCAGCTCCTACGAGCAGTACTTC; CDR3: CASSLASSSYEQYF
D: TRBD1; J: TRBJ1-2; size: -; V: TRBV30; DNA: TGTGCCTGGAGAGCTCCTCTGGGGACAGGGTTACGATATGGCTACACCTTC; CDR3: CAWRAPLGTGLRYGYTF
D: -; J: TRBJ1-1; size: -; V: TRBV27; DNA: TGTGCCACCTTATCGCGGACAGAGAACACTGAAGCTTTCTTT; CDR3: CATLSRTENTEAFF
D: -; J: TRBJ1-2; size: -; V: TRBV30; DNA: TGTGCCTGGAGTGTAAGAAGGGCGGGAGCTAACTATGGCTACACCTTC; CDR3: CAWSVRRAGANYGYTF
D: TRBD2; J: TRBJ2-3; size: -; V: TRBV18; DNA: TGTGCCAGCTCACCAATACTAGCGGGTACTAGCACAGATACGCAGTATTTT; CDR3: CASSPILAGTSTDTQYF
D: -; J: TRBJ2-2; size: -; V: TRBV7-9; DNA: TGTGCCAGCAGACCGGTTGGCAGGGAGACCGGGGAGCTGTTTTTT; CDR3: CASRPVGRETGELFF
D: TRBD1; J: TRBJ2-3; size: -; V: TRBV2; DNA: TGTGCCAGCAGTGAAATAGGGGGCACTGGCACAGATACGCAGTATTTT; CDR3: CASSEIGGTGTDTQYF
D: -; J: TRBJ2-5; size: -; V: TRBV2; DNA: TGTGCCAGCACTCGCGGGCCAGGGGAGACCCAGTACTTC; CDR3: CASTRGPGETQYF
D: -; J: TRBJ1-3; size: -; V: TRBV27; DNA: TGTGCCAGCAGTTTAGGAGGCACTTCTGGAAACACCATATATTTT; CDR3: CASSLGGTSGNTIYF
D: -; J: TRBJ2-4; size: -; V: TRBV11-2; DNA: TGTGCCAGCATAGGGTTGTCCAAAAACATTCAGTACTTC; CDR3: CASIGLSKNIQYF